Reported below is one T cell receptor (beta chain). Its specific antigen is unknown. Base qualities were left out, and no much larger clone turns up one base away. The data belong to a study of shared clonotypes between healthy human individuals (dated by TCRdb to the early 2020s). Looking at the study overall: Three men and a couple of women, aged 18 to 49 years, made up the cohort. Libraries were prepared and TCR repertoires were sequenced by different laboratories using diverse techniques, in order to increase sequencing depth and limit assay-specific biases. Each donor's leukapheresis produced roughly between about 0.9 and 9.5 billion PBMCs. To estimate repertoire size and how much clonotype sharing occurs between individuals, the study deeply sequenced the blood TCR repertoires of five or six healthy adults. Per donor, three plates each were used for CD4 naive and CD4 memory, two for CD8 naive, and one for CD8 memory.

The donors were healthy, HIV-negative adults who had no recently reported acute infections or vaccinations. Every donor was a Caucasian adult living in Nashville, Tennessee, USA. Magnetic negative selection was used to enrich CD4+ T cells, after which naive cells were positively selected on CD45RA and the negative fraction became the memory subset. After blood collection by leukapheresis, PBMCs were isolated using Ficoll-Histopaque density gradient centrifugation and then cryopreserved in the vapor phase of liquid nitrogen. Analytical flow cytometry was used to check the purity and quantity of each magnetically sorted T cell population. Each sorted fraction had its genomic DNA isolated and then quantified by UV absorbance on a Nanodrop 2000c. Using the deep immunoSEQ assay, TCR CDR3 regions were amplified from genomic DNA by multiplex PCR. Extracted genomic DNA from each cell subset was distributed evenly across all wells of several immunoSEQ 96-well plates, and each plate was treated as a replicate. For sorted subsets, about 210 ng of genomic DNA, equivalent to 25,000 to 35,000 T cell genomes, went into each replicate PCR. Purified libraries were quantified with a Qubit 3.0 fluorometer, sized on a Bioanalyzer 2100, and re-quantified with the KAPA Library Quantification kit. Every immunoSEQ 96-well plate was sequenced on a dedicated single-read 150-cycle Illumina NextSeq 550 flow cell. From the authors' description of their analysis: Because the immunoSEQ output held only junctional sequences and lacked quality scores, the filtering could not match the filtering applied to full-length reads. To assign V/J genes and CDR3, sequences were annotated using PyIR, a Python wrapper for IgBLAST v1.9, with IMGT germline references. Any read was removed if the V/J assignment was weak (E-value above 1e-6), the CDR3 was missing, or the read contained stop codons, out-of-frame junctions, or ambiguous translated residues. V3J clonotypes were defined as sequences sharing an identical inferred V gene, J gene, and CDR3 amino acid sequence. Percentage overlap between repertoires was calculated by dividing the number of shared unique clonotypes by the size of the smaller repertoire. RTK rarefaction, the Chao1 estimator, and Recon v2.1 estimates of unobserved clonotypes were used to assess repertoire richness. For all TCRbeta clonotypes obtained by the gDNA method from a few donors, generation probabilities were computed with OLGA. The source is immuneACCESS, and TCRdb retained only in-frame sequences with V and J called. Part of the clones is not carried over; for the studies checked, unresolved V genes explain less than half of this, and the remainder is unexplained. D and trimming come from the DNA, and the V and J calls and clone size come from that table. For this sample there are roughly 1,500,000 clones; approximately 98.5% appear just once. Of the sample, roughly 0.35% is held by the ten largest clones.

What the authors observed across the whole study: Sampling was restricted to blood, and TCR repertoires in tissue are likely to differ from TCR repertoires in blood. Based on pairwise subsampling, the degree of clonotype sharing among donors was expected to be affected by sequencing depth. Compared with non-shared clonotypes, the clonotypes found in all four sorted-subset donors had higher generation probabilities. Estimated clonotype richness was generally larger for naive than for memory subsets. Sharing across several donors was observed for around 4.8% of naive CD4, 3.5% of naive CD8, about 2.5% of memory CD4, and roughly 0.4% of memory CD8 clonotypes. Rarefaction of sorted-subset datasets indicated incomplete sequencing despite the large sequencing depth. Because the study included a small number of donors, the genetic and exposure-history diversity represented was limited.

The receptor was derived from a man aged 30-40 years in good health. The sequenced sample was naive CD4+ T cells sorted from blood. According to the study, the label for this sample's cell subset or site signals: CD45RA+ positively selected.

CDR3 protein: CASSAKLDTQYF. The DNA sequence is given as TGTGCCAGCAGCGCCAAGTTAGATACGCAGTATTTT. The chain was built from TRBV7-9 and TRBJ2-3, with the D gene too uncertain to name. Looking up the germline V gene (reference sequence) yields CDR1 SEHNR and CDR2 FQNEAQ. V gives up 5 bases and J gives up 5 bases, and the segment between their germline ends measures 8 bases. Taken from cysteine to phenylalanine, the CDR3 has 12 residues. Only the CDR3 region is kept as DNA, spanning 36 bases read in frame from base 1.